These 17 T cell receptor beta chains originate from one sample sequenced in a study of blood T cells in healthy people across ages. It was with a sample-barcoded 5' primer and a J-beta primer mix that a second PCR of roughly 7 to 12 cycles was run. TCRdb re-called the 5' RACE reads with MiXCR, one entry per CDR3 protein. The repertoire has about 930,000 distinct CDR3 sequences, almost 30% of them found once; the top ten carry around 9.6%. These data also formed part of another study, on T cells of mothers and their children.

Sequencing was carried out using blood. These receptors were collected from a woman in her 40s in good health.

The rearrangement links TRBV6-5 to TRBJ1-1, with D hard to call. V was shortened by 2 bases and J by 3 bases, with 7 bases between the two germline ends. Germline V gives CDR1 MNHEY, CDR2 SVGAGI. This CDR3 contains 13 residues. CDR3 sequence reads: CASSYRRYTEAFF. The CDR3, as DNA: TGTGCCAGCAGTTACAGAAGGTACACTGAAGCTTTCTTT.

The chain joins TRBV7-2 to TRBJ2-7; 7 bases line up with TRBD1. The length of the CDR3 is 16 residues. Germline V gene sequence: CDR1 SGHTA, CDR2 FQGNSA. Trimming at V came to 3 bases and at J to 6 bases, leaving 14 bases not matched to a gene. For the CDR3, the DNA is TGTGCCAGCAGCTTCGACAGGGTACGGCTACAGGGCGAGCAGTACTTC. It specifies CASSFDRVRLQGEQYF.

This clonotype has ten or more counts. The chain uses TRBV9 and TRBJ2-7; 7 bases align to TRBD1. This CDR3 spans 15 amino acids. V was pared by 3 bases and J by 1 base, with 7 bases of the junction left unmatched. The V gene's germline CDR1 is SGDLS and CDR2 YYNGEE. The DNA of the CDR3 is TGTGCCAGCAGCGCCGCGACAGGGATGTCCTACGAGCAGTACTTC. It translates to CASSAATGMSYEQYF.

The sample holds many counts of this clonotype. The rearrangement links TRBV29-1 to TRBJ2-7, with 9 bases matching TRBD1. Germline assignment: CDR1 SQVTM and CDR2 ANQGSEA. V trimming: 7 bases; J trimming: 2 bases; junction bases outside the gene matches: 6. This CDR3 is 13 amino acids long. The CDR3 DNA reads TGCAGCGCAACCCGGACAGGGGCCTACGAGCAGTACTTC. It translates to CSATRTGAYEQYF.

In regard to this clonotype: Since a much larger clone is just one base distant, this may be a read error. The CDR3 reads CSADAGISRTDTQYF. CDR3 nucleotides: TGCAGTGCTGATGCCGGGATTAGCAGAACAGATACGCAGTATTTT. V gene TRBV20-1 combines with J gene TRBJ2-3; D possibly corresponds to TRBD2 (5 bases). Trimming took off 5 bases at V and 3 bases at J, with 18 bases between the two ends. Germline assignment: CDR1 DFQATT and CDR2 SNEGSKA (reference sequence). This CDR3 has 15 amino acids.

This clonotype was detected only a few times. The gene calls are TRBV6-1 and TRBJ2-5; no clear D gene. This CDR3 is 15 amino acids long. Germline V gene lookup returns CDR1 MNHNS and CDR2 SASEGT. V was shortened by 6 bases and J by 1 base, with 15 bases between the two germline ends. The CDR3 spells CASRPEGQIQETQYF. The CDR3 DNA reads as TGTGCCAGCAGACCAGAAGGGCAGATCCAAGAGACCCAGTACTTC.

This clonotype has ten or more counts. The V call is TRBV5-6, the J call TRBJ2-2; maybe TRBD2 (5 bases). CDR1 is SGHDT and CDR2 is YYEEEE in the germline V gene. The CDR3 loop spans 15 amino acids. The V gene lost 0 bases and the J gene lost 7 bases, with 13 bases spanning the gap. This CDR3 reads CASSLVRVPGGELFF. CDR3 DNA: TGTGCCAGCAGCTTGGTGCGGGTCCCGGGCGGGGAGCTGTTTTTT.

Concerning this clonotype: A much larger clonotype is one base distant, so this may be a read error. The rearrangement uses TRBV6-1 and TRBJ1-2; 7 positions agree with TRBD1. Germline V gives CDR1 MNHNS, CDR2 SASEGT. There are 12 residues in the CDR3. CDR3 sequence: CAGRDSYYGYTF. CDR3 bases: TGTGCCGGCAGGGACAGCTACTATGGCTACACCTTC.

With regard to this clonotype: A much bigger clone sits one base away, suggesting this may be a read error. V is TRBV6-2 or TRBV6-3 and J is TRBJ1-1; no firm D call. The V gene lost 5 bases and the J gene lost 3 bases, with 16 bases spanning the gap. The CDR3 has 15 residues. CDR1 is MNHEY, CDR2 SVGEGT, per germline. CDR3 DNA sequence: TGTGCCAGCAGTGGCCCCGAGGTGATGGACACTGAAGCTTTCTTT. This codes for CASSGPEVMDTEAFF.

This clonotype was picked up a small number of times. The CDR3 DNA is TGCAGTGCTTTCGGGGGGGGACCCTACAATGAGCAGTTCTTC. Protein: CSAFGGGPYNEQFF. The chain has TRBV20-1 and TRBJ2-1, with 8 bases identical to TRBD2. The CDR3 totals 14 residues. Germline V gene sequence: CDR1 DFQATT, CDR2 SNEGSKA (reference sequence). The V segment lost 5 bases and the J segment 2 bases; nucleotides outside the gene matches: 5.

The chain joins TRBV6-6 to TRBJ1-5; 8 bases align to TRBD1. CDR1 and CDR2 (germline): MNHNY, SVGAGI (reference sequence). CDR3 length: 15 amino acids. The V gene end was trimmed by 3 bases and the J gene end by 5 bases; junction bases not matched to a gene: 6. CDR3 residues: CASSYQGARDQPQHF. The CDR3, as DNA: TGTGCCAGCAGTTATCAGGGGGCGCGGGATCAGCCCCAGCATTTT.

The chain is built from TRBV3-1 and TRBJ2-1; D possibly matches TRBD1 or TRBD2 (7 bases each). The V gene lost 4 bases and the J gene lost 7 bases, with 17 bases spanning the gap. The CDR3 has 15 amino acids. Germline loops: CDR1 LGHDT, CDR2 YNNKEL (reference sequence). CDR3 DNA: TGTGCCAGCAGCCCTTGGGAGGGGGCCCGTAATGAGCAGTTCTTC. Amino acids: CASSPWEGARNEQFF.

Only one count was recorded for this clonotype. The chain joins TRBV19 to TRBJ1-5, with D possibly matching TRBD1 (6 bases). The CDR3 contains 14 residues. The germline CDR1 and CDR2 sequences are LNHDA and SQIVND (reference sequence). V shed 5 bases and J shed 2 bases, with 10 bases lying between them. In DNA form, the CDR3 reads TGTGCCAGTAGTGTCAGGGGTGGCAATCAGCCCCAGCATTTT. This gives the protein CASSVRGGNQPQHF.

About this clonotype itself: The germline gene is not matched at one end of the junction; a read error may be the cause. The V gene is TRBV7-2, the J gene TRBJ2-7, with D perhaps TRBD2 (6 bases). The V gene's germline CDR1 is SGHTA and CDR2 FQGNSA. This CDR3 is built from 17 residues. The CDR3 spells CASGFPGLIGHTYEQYF. The CDR3 DNA follows: TGTGCCAGCGGCTTCCCTGGACTAATAGGACATACCTACGAGCAGTACTTC.

This clonotype occurred many times. This chain joins TRBV20-1 and TRBJ1-2, with a weak D call TRBD1 (6 bases). CDR1 DFQATT and CDR2 SNEGSKA come from the germline V gene (reference sequence). This CDR3 region has 12 residues. V was cut by 5 bases and J by 0 bases, with 7 bases left in between. This CDR3 reads CSAGTSNYGYTF. In DNA form, the CDR3 reads TGCAGTGCTGGGACATCTAACTATGGCTACACCTTC.

The chain combines TRBV13 with TRBJ2-5, with D tentatively TRBD1 (6 bases). The germline V gene has CDR1 PRHDT and CDR2 FYEKMQ (reference sequence). V lost 4 bases and J 2 bases, leaving 14 bases between the germline ends. This CDR3 is built from 15 residues. The CDR3 reads CASSSGHRDQETQYF. Here the CDR3 DNA reads TGTGCCAGCAGCTCGGGACACAGGGATCAAGAGACCCAGTACTTC.

This clonotype was observed many times. This chain connects TRBV10-3 to TRBJ2-7; D is unclear. Trimming took off 3 bases at V and 9 bases at J, with 12 bases between the two ends. The CDR3 has 12 residues. Germline lookup yields CDR1 ENHRY and CDR2 SYGVKD. CDR3 nucleotide sequence: TGTGCCATCAGTGAAAGGGAAGGGATGCAGTACTTC. Translated, it gives CAISEREGMQYF.